These T cell receptor beta chains were read from a single sample in a study of CD8 T cells in ankylosing spondylitis. TCRdb redid the calling of the 5' RACE reads with MiXCR, one entry per CDR3 protein. The sample lists about 400,000 distinct CDR3 sequences, around 24% seen once, with roughly 16% in the top ten. Sequenced: blood, either unsorted or a sorted T cell fraction (not recorded which). Every receptor here comes from a male donor with ankylosing spondylitis. Both conserved end residues are part of each CDR3. The order of the fields is clone size, V gene, D gene, J gene, CDR3 DNA, CDR3 protein. D genes are given only for firm matches. Not every row has a clone size; where given, it reads once, few, many or a size class.

abundance: NA; v_gene: TRBV12-3/TRBV12-4; d_gene: NA; j_gene: TRBJ1-2; CDR3nt: TGTGCCAGCAGTTTACAGGGGAATCGCGGCTACACCTTC; CDR3aa: CASSLQGNRGYTF
abundance: NA; v_gene: TRBV28; d_gene: NA; j_gene: TRBJ1-1; CDR3nt: TGTGCCAGCAATTCCGCTTTCTTT; CDR3aa: CASNSAFF
abundance: NA; v_gene: TRBV19; d_gene: NA; j_gene: TRBJ1-3; CDR3nt: TGTGCCAGTAGTCACAGGGCGAACTCTGGAAACACCATATATTTT; CDR3aa: CASSHRANSGNTIYF
abundance: many; v_gene: TRBV28; d_gene: NA; j_gene: TRBJ2-1; CDR3nt: TGTGCCAGCAGTTTCAGGGTTAAGGGGAATGAGCAGTTCTTC; CDR3aa: CASSFRVKGNEQFF
abundance: few; v_gene: TRBV7-3; d_gene: NA; j_gene: TRBJ2-5; CDR3nt: TGTGCCAGCAGCTTAAACGGGGGGCTGGGAGAGACCCAGTACTTC; CDR3aa: CASSLNGGLGETQYF
abundance: NA; v_gene: TRBV24-1; d_gene: TRBD2; j_gene: TRBJ2-1; CDR3nt: TGTGCCACCGGTAGCGGGAGGGACAACAATGAGCAGTTCTTC; CDR3aa: CATGSGRDNNEQFF
abundance: few; v_gene: TRBV2; d_gene: NA; j_gene: TRBJ1-1; CDR3nt: TGTGCCAGCAGTGGGGTCGTGAACACTGAAGCTTTCTTT; CDR3aa: CASSGVVNTEAFF
abundance: NA; v_gene: TRBV5-5; d_gene: NA; j_gene: TRBJ2-7; CDR3nt: TGTGCCAGCAGCCCAAGGGGGGGGCTGACGAACGAGCAGTACTTC; CDR3aa: CASSPRGGLTNEQYF
abundance: NA; v_gene: TRBV6-5; d_gene: NA; j_gene: TRBJ1-5; CDR3nt: TGTGCCAGCAGTTACTCGAAGGGGGATCAGCCCCAGCATTTT; CDR3aa: CASSYSKGDQPQHF
abundance: few; v_gene: TRBV28; d_gene: NA; j_gene: TRBJ2-4; CDR3nt: TGTGCCAGCAGTCCCCCGGATCCGGGGCCTCAGTACTTC; CDR3aa: CASSPPDPGPQYF
abundance: NA; v_gene: TRBV29-1; d_gene: TRBD2; j_gene: TRBJ2-5; CDR3nt: TGCAGCGTTGAAGGGCCTAGCGGGAGGGGTGAGACCCAGTACTTC; CDR3aa: CSVEGPSGRGETQYF
abundance: NA; v_gene: TRBV5-1; d_gene: TRBD1; j_gene: TRBJ1-2; CDR3nt: TGCGCCAGCAGCACCCAGACAGGGGGCTCCTTTGGCTACACCTTC; CDR3aa: CASSTQTGGSFGYTF
abundance: NA; v_gene: TRBV6-2/TRBV6-3; d_gene: TRBD2; j_gene: TRBJ2-1; CDR3nt: TGTGCCAGCAGTCCCACCGGGGGAGGGTCGCTAGCGGCCTCCTACAATGAGCAGTTCTTC; CDR3aa: CASSPTGGGSLAASYNEQFF
abundance: NA; v_gene: TRBV28; d_gene: TRBD1; j_gene: TRBJ2-6; CDR3nt: TGTGCCAGCAGCTCCGGGACAGGGTTGTCTGGGGCCAACGTCCTGACTTTC; CDR3aa: CASSSGTGLSGANVLTF
abundance: NA; v_gene: TRBV20-1; d_gene: TRBD1; j_gene: TRBJ1-5; CDR3nt: TGCGGTACCACAGGGGCAAATCGCAATCAGCCCCAGCATTTT; CDR3aa: CGTTGANRNQPQHF
abundance: few; v_gene: TRBV6-1; d_gene: NA; j_gene: TRBJ1-5; CDR3nt: TGTGCCAGCAGGGAAAGAGGGAGGCCCCAGCATTTT; CDR3aa: CASRERGRPQHF
abundance: NA; v_gene: TRBV9; d_gene: NA; j_gene: TRBJ2-2; CDR3nt: TGTGCCAGCAGCGGCAGTCAGGGGTACACCGGGGAGCTGTTTTTT; CDR3aa: CASSGSQGYTGELFF
abundance: few; v_gene: TRBV24-1; d_gene: TRBD1; j_gene: TRBJ1-1; CDR3nt: TGTGCCACCTCAGGGGGACAGGGTGAAGCTTTCTTT; CDR3aa: CATSGGQGEAFF
abundance: few; v_gene: TRBV18; d_gene: NA; j_gene: TRBJ2-7; CDR3nt: TGTGCCAGCTCACTACGACAGACCTACGAGCAGTACTTC; CDR3aa: CASSLRQTYEQYF
abundance: NA; v_gene: TRBV7-2; d_gene: TRBD2; j_gene: TRBJ2-7; CDR3nt: TGTGCCAGCAGTGTAACTAGCGGCACCTACGAGCAGTACTTC; CDR3aa: CASSVTSGTYEQYF
abundance: few; v_gene: TRBV20-1; d_gene: NA; j_gene: TRBJ2-3; CDR3nt: TGCAGTGCTAGAGATTCCGGGGCCGCGGGAATCAATACGCAGTATTTT; CDR3aa: CSARDSGAAGINTQYF
abundance: many; v_gene: TRBV5-1; d_gene: NA; j_gene: TRBJ2-7; CDR3nt: TGCGCCAGCAGCTTGCCTAGAGGGGCCTACGAGCAGTACTTC; CDR3aa: CASSLPRGAYEQYF
abundance: NA; v_gene: TRBV28; d_gene: NA; j_gene: TRBJ2-7; CDR3nt: TGTGCCAGCAGGGGGGGGCAGCCAACCTACGAGCAGTACTTC; CDR3aa: CASRGGQPTYEQYF
abundance: few; v_gene: TRBV6-2/TRBV6-3; d_gene: NA; j_gene: TRBJ2-5; CDR3nt: TGTGCCAGCAGTTACTCGACTTATAAAGAGACCCAGTACTTC; CDR3aa: CASSYSTYKETQYF
abundance: NA; v_gene: TRBV7-2; d_gene: TRBD1; j_gene: TRBJ2-1; CDR3nt: TGTGCCAGCAGCTCTAGGCCGGGACAGGGGGCAGGTGAGCAGTTCTTC; CDR3aa: CASSSRPGQGAGEQFF
abundance: many; v_gene: TRBV7-8; d_gene: NA; j_gene: TRBJ1-5; CDR3nt: TGTGCCAGCAGCTTAGGGACTCAGCAGCCCCAGCATTTT; CDR3aa: CASSLGTQQPQHF
abundance: many; v_gene: TRBV28; d_gene: NA; j_gene: TRBJ1-1; CDR3nt: TGTGCCAGCAGCTCAGGGAACACTGAAGCTTTCTTT; CDR3aa: CASSSGNTEAFF
abundance: once; v_gene: TRBV6-1; d_gene: NA; j_gene: TRBJ1-5; CDR3nt: TGTGCCAGCACCGCGGCCAGTTGGGGGCCTCAGCCCCAGCATTTT; CDR3aa: CASTAASWGPQPQHF
abundance: many; v_gene: TRBV3-1; d_gene: NA; j_gene: TRBJ1-5; CDR3nt: TGTGCCAGCAGCCAGTTAGATCAGCCCCAGCATTTT; CDR3aa: CASSQLDQPQHF
abundance: few; v_gene: TRBV20-1; d_gene: NA; j_gene: TRBJ2-7; CDR3nt: TGCAGTGCTTACCCAAGGTCCTACGAGCAGTACTTC; CDR3aa: CSAYPRSYEQYF
abundance: NA; v_gene: TRBV6-5; d_gene: NA; j_gene: TRBJ1-2; CDR3nt: TGTGCCAGCAGATGGCTCTATGGCTACACCTTC; CDR3aa: CASRWLYGYTF
abundance: few; v_gene: TRBV28; d_gene: NA; j_gene: TRBJ2-7; CDR3nt: TGTGCCAGCAGTTTACCTAACCCCGGATGGCGCGAGCAGTACTTC; CDR3aa: CASSLPNPGWREQYF
abundance: many; v_gene: TRBV5-1; d_gene: TRBD2; j_gene: TRBJ2-1; CDR3nt: TGCGCCAGCAGCTTGGGACTAGCGGCCAATGAGCAGTTCTTC; CDR3aa: CASSLGLAANEQFF
abundance: NA; v_gene: TRBV10-3; d_gene: TRBD2; j_gene: TRBJ2-1; CDR3nt: TGTGCCATCAGTGAGTCGGGAGGGATCTCCTACAATGAGCAGTTCTTC; CDR3aa: CAISESGGISYNEQFF
abundance: few; v_gene: TRBV11-1; d_gene: TRBD1; j_gene: TRBJ2-2; CDR3nt: TGTGCCAGCAGCTTATGGCAGGGGGCGGAGAACAACACCGGGGAGCTGTTTTTT; CDR3aa: CASSLWQGAENNTGELFF
abundance: NA; v_gene: TRBV13; d_gene: TRBD2; j_gene: TRBJ2-1; CDR3nt: TGTGCCAGCAGCTTACTAGCGGGACTAAACAATGAGCAGTTCTTC; CDR3aa: CASSLLAGLNNEQFF
abundance: few; v_gene: TRBV14; d_gene: NA; j_gene: TRBJ2-7; CDR3nt: TGTGCCAGCAGCCAAAGCGGCAGGTACGAGCAGTACTTC; CDR3aa: CASSQSGRYEQYF
abundance: few; v_gene: TRBV25-1; d_gene: NA; j_gene: TRBJ1-3; CDR3nt: TGTGCCAGCAGTCCGGGACGGTCGTTCACCATATATTTT; CDR3aa: CASSPGRSFTIYF
abundance: few; v_gene: TRBV29-1; d_gene: TRBD2; j_gene: TRBJ2-7; CDR3nt: TGCAGCGTTGAATACGCGGGAGTCCACGAGCAGTACTTC; CDR3aa: CSVEYAGVHEQYF
abundance: NA; v_gene: TRBV20-1; d_gene: NA; j_gene: TRBJ1-5; CDR3nt: TGCAGTGCGAGCAGCCCGGAAGGGCCCCAGCATTTT; CDR3aa: CSASSPEGPQHF
abundance: few; v_gene: TRBV2; d_gene: NA; j_gene: TRBJ2-3; CDR3nt: TGTGCCAGCAGAGGGGGGGGCACCTACGCGGATACGCAGTATTTT; CDR3aa: CASRGGGTYADTQYF
abundance: NA; v_gene: TRBV20-1; d_gene: NA; j_gene: TRBJ2-1; CDR3nt: TGCAGTGCTAGATCGATTAGCGGCGGAGGCAATGAGCAGTTCTTC; CDR3aa: CSARSISGGGNEQFF
abundance: few; v_gene: TRBV3-1; d_gene: NA; j_gene: TRBJ1-6; CDR3nt: TGTGCCAGCAGCCCCCAATGGGGAAATTCACCCCTCCACTTT; CDR3aa: CASSPQWGNSPLHF
abundance: NA; v_gene: TRBV7-9; d_gene: TRBD2; j_gene: TRBJ2-2; CDR3nt: TGTGCCAGCAGCCGCGGGACTAGAACGAACACCGGGGAGCTGTTTTTT; CDR3aa: CASSRGTRTNTGELFF
abundance: NA; v_gene: TRBV6-5; d_gene: NA; j_gene: TRBJ1-4; CDR3nt: TGTGCCAGCAGTTTAACGACGCCGCCAGAAAAACTGTTTTTT; CDR3aa: CASSLTTPPEKLFF
abundance: NA; v_gene: TRBV6-6; d_gene: NA; j_gene: TRBJ2-7; CDR3nt: TGTGCCAGCGCACCCGGTAACTACGAGCAGTACTTC; CDR3aa: CASAPGNYEQYF
abundance: many; v_gene: TRBV4-1; d_gene: NA; j_gene: TRBJ1-2; CDR3nt: TGCGCCAGCAGCCAGGCCCGGCTACGAACCAACTATGGCTACACCTTC; CDR3aa: CASSQARLRTNYGYTF
abundance: NA; v_gene: TRBV7-9; d_gene: TRBD1; j_gene: TRBJ1-2; CDR3nt: TGTGCCAGCAGCGGAATGCTTGGGGCAGGGGGCTATGGCTACACCTTC; CDR3aa: CASSGMLGAGGYGYTF
abundance: NA; v_gene: TRBV14; d_gene: NA; j_gene: TRBJ1-1; CDR3nt: TGTGCCAGCAGCCAAGGTACTCCCACTGAAGCTTTCTTT; CDR3aa: CASSQGTPTEAFF
abundance: NA; v_gene: TRBV6-1; d_gene: TRBD2; j_gene: TRBJ2-2; CDR3nt: TGTGCCAGCAGCCTCTCGGGCGGGAGGGCCCGTACCGGGGAGCTGTTTTTT; CDR3aa: CASSLSGGRARTGELFF
abundance: few; v_gene: TRBV5-1; d_gene: NA; j_gene: TRBJ2-1; CDR3nt: TGCGCCAGCAGGGAGAGGTCCGCCTACAATGAGCAGTTCTTC; CDR3aa: CASRERSAYNEQFF
abundance: many; v_gene: TRBV7-2; d_gene: NA; j_gene: TRBJ2-5; CDR3nt: TGTGCCAGCAGCTCAGCTATGGGGAGGCAAGAGACCCAGTACTTC; CDR3aa: CASSSAMGRQETQYF
abundance: NA; v_gene: TRBV9; d_gene: NA; j_gene: TRBJ2-2; CDR3nt: TGTGCCAGCAGCGTAGACCTGAACACCGGGGAGCTGTTTTTT; CDR3aa: CASSVDLNTGELFF
abundance: few; v_gene: TRBV12-3/TRBV12-4; d_gene: NA; j_gene: TRBJ2-1; CDR3nt: TGTGCCAGCAGTGGAACAGGACCCGAGAACTACAATGAGCAGTTCTTC; CDR3aa: CASSGTGPENYNEQFF
abundance: few; v_gene: TRBV5-1; d_gene: TRBD2; j_gene: TRBJ2-4; CDR3nt: TGCGCCAGCAGCTTGGCCAATAGCGGGACCCCTGGCAAAAACATTCAGTACTTC; CDR3aa: CASSLANSGTPGKNIQYF
abundance: NA; v_gene: TRBV6-5; d_gene: NA; j_gene: TRBJ1-1; CDR3nt: TGTGCCAGCAGTTACCAACAGGGAAGAGGACTGGCTTTCTTT; CDR3aa: CASSYQQGRGLAFF
abundance: few; v_gene: TRBV28; d_gene: TRBD2; j_gene: TRBJ2-1; CDR3nt: TGTGCCAGCACCCTAGCGGGAGTGAGGATTGAGCAGTTCTTC; CDR3aa: CASTLAGVRIEQFF